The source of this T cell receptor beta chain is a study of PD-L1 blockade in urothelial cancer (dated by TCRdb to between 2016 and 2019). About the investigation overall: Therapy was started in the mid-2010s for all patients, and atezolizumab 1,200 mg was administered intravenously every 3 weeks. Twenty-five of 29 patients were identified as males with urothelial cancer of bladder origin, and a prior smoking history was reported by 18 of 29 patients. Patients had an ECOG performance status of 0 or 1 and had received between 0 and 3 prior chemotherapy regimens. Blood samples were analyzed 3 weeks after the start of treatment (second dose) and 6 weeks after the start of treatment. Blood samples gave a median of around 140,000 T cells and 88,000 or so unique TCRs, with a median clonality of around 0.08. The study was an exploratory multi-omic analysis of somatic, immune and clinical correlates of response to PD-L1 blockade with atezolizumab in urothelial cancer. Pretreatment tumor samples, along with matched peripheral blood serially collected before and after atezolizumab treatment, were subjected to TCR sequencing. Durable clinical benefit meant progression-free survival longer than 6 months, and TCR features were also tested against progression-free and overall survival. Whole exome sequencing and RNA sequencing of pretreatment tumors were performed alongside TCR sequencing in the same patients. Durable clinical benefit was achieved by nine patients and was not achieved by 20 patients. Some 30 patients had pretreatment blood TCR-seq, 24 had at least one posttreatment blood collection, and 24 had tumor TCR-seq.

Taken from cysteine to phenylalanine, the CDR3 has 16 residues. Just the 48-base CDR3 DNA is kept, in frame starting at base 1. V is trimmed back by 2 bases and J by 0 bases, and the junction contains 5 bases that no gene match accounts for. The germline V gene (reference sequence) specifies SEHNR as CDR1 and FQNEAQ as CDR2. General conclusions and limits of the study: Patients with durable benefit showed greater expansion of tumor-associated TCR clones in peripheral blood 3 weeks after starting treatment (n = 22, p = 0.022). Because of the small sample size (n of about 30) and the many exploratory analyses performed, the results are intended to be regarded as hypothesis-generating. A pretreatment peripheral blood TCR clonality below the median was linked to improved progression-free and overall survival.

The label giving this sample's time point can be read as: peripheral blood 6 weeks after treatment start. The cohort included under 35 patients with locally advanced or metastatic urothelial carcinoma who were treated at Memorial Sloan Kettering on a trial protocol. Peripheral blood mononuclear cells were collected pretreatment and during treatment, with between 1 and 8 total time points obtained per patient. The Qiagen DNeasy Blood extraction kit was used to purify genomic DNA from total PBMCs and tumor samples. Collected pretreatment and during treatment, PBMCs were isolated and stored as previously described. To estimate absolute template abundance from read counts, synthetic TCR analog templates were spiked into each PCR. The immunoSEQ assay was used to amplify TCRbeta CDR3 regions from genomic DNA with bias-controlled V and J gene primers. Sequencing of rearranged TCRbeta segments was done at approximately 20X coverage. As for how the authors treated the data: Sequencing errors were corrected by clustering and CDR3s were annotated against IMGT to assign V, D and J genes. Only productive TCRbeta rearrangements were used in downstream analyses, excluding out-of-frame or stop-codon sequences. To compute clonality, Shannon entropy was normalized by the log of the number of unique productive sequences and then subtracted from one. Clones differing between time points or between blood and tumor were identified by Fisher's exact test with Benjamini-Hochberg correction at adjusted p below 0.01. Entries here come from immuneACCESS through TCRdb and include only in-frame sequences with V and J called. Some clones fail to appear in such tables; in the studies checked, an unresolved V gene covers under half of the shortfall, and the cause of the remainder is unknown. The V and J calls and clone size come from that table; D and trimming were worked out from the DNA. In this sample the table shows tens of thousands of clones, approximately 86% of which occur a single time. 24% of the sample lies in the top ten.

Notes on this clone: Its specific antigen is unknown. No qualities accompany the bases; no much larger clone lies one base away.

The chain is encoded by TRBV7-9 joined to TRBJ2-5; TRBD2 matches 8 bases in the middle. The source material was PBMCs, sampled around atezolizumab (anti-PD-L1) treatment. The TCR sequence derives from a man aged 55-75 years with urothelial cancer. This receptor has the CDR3 CASSLRRGVNQETQYF. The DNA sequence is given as TGTGCCAGCAGCTTACGGCGGGGGGTAAACCAAGAGACCCAGTACTTC.